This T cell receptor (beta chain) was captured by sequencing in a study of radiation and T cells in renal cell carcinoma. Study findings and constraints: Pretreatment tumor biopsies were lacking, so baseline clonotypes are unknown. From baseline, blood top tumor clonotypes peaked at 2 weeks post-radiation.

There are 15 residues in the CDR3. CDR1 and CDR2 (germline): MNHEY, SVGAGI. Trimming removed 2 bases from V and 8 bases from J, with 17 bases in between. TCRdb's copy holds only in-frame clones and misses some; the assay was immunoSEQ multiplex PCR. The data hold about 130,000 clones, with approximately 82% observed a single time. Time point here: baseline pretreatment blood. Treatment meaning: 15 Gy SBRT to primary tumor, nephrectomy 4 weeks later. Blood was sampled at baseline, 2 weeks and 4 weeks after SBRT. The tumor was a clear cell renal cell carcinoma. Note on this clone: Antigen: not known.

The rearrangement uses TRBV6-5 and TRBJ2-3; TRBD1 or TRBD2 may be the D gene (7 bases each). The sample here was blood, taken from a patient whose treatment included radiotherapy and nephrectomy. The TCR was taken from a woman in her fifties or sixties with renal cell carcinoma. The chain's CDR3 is CASSYNLAGGGTQYF. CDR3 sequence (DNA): TGTGCCAGCAGTTACAACCTCGCAGGGGGGGGTACGCAGTATTTT.